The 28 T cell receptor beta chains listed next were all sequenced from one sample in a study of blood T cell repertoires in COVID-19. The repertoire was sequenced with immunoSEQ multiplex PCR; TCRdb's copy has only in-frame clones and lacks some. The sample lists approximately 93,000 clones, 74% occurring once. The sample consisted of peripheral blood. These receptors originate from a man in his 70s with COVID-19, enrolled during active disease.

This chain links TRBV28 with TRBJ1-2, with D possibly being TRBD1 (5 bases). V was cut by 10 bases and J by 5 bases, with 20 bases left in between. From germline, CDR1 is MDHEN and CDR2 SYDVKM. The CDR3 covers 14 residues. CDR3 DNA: TGTGCCATCCCGAGGGACCCCGGAGGGTATGGCTACACCTTC. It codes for CAIPRDPGGYGYTF.

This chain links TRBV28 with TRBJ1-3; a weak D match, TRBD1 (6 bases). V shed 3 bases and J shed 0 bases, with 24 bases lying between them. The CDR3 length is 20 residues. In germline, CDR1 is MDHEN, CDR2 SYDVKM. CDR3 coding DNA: TGTGCCAGCAGTTTCGAGCGGCCAAGGACAGACCGAACCTCTGGAAACACCATATATTTT. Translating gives CASSFERPRTDRTSGNTIYF.

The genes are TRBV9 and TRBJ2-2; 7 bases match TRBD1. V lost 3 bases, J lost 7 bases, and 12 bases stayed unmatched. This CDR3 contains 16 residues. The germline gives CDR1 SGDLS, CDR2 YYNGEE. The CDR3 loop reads CASSAGSQGVGGELFF. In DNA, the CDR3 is TGTGCCAGCAGCGCTGGTTCCCAGGGGGTGGGCGGGGAGCTGTTTTTT.

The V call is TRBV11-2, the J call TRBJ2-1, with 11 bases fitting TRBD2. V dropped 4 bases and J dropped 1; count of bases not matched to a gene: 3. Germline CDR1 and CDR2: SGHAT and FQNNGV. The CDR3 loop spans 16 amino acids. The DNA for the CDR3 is TGTGCCAGCAGCTACAGACTAGCGGGGTCCTACAATGAGCAGTTCTTC. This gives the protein CASSYRLAGSYNEQFF.

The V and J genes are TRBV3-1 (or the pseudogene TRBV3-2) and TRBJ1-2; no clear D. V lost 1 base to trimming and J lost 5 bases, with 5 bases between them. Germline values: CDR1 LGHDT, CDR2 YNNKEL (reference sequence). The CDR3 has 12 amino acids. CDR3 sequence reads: CASSQVDYGYTF. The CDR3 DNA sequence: TGTGCCAGCAGCCAAGTAGATTATGGCTACACCTTC.

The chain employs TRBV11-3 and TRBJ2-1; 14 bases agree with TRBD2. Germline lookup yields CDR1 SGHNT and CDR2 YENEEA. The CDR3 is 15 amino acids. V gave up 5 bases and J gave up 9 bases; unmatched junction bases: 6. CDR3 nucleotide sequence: TGTGCCAGCAGCCCGACTAGCGGGAGGGGTAGTGAGCAGTTCTTC. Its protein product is CASSPTSGRGSEQFF.

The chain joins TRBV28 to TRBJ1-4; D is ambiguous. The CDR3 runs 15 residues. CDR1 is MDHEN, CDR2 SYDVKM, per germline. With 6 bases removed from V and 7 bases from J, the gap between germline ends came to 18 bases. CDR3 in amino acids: CASSPEGGLGEKLFF. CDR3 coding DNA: TGTGCCAGCAGCCCGGAGGGAGGTCTTGGTGAAAAACTGTTTTTT. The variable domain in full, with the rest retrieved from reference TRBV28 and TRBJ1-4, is DVKVTQSSRYLVKRTGEKVFLECVQDMDHENMFWYRQDPGLGLRLIYFSYDVKMKEKGDIPEGYSVSREKKERFSLILESASTNQTSMYLCASSPEGGLGEKLFFGSGTQLSVL.

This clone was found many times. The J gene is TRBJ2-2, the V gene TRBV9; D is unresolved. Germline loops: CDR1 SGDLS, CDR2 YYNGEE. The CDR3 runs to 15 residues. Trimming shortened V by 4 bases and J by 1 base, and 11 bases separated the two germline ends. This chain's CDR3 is CASSPRVVNTGELFF. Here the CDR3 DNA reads TGTGCCAGCAGCCCTCGGGTAGTGAACACCGGGGAGCTGTTTTTT. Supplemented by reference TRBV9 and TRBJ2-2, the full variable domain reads DSGVTQTPKHLITATGQRVTLRCSPRSGDLSVYWYQQSLDQGLQFLIQYYNGEERAKGNILERFSAQQFPDLHSELNLSSLELGDSALYFCASSPRVVNTGELFFGEGSRLTVL.

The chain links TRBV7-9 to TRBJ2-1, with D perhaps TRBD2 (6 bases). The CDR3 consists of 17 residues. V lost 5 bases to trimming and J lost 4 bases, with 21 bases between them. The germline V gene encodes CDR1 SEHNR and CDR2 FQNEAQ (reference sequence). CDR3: CASSPIGRSPSYNEQFF. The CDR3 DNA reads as TGTGCCAGCAGCCCCATAGGGAGGTCCCCATCATACAATGAGCAGTTCTTC.

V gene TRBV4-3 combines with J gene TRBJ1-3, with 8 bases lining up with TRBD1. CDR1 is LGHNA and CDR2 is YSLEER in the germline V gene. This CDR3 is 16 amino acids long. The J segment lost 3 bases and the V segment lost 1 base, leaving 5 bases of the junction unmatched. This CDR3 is CASSQGQGAFGNTIYF. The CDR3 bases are TGCGCCAGCAGCCAAGGTCAGGGGGCTTTTGGAAACACCATATATTTT.

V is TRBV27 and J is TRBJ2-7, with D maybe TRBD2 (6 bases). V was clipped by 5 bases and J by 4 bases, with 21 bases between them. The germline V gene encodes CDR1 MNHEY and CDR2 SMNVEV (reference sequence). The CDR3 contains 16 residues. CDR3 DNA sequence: TGTGCCAGCAGTCCATACGGGACTCTAACGAGGTACGAGCAGTACTTC. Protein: CASSPYGTLTRYEQYF.

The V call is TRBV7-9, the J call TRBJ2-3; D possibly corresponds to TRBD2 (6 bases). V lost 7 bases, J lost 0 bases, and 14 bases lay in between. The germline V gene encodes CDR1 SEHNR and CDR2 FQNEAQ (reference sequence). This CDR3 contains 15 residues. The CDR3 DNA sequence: TGTGCCAGCATCATAAGTGGGGGGAGCACAGATACGCAGTATTTT. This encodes CASIISGGSTDTQYF.

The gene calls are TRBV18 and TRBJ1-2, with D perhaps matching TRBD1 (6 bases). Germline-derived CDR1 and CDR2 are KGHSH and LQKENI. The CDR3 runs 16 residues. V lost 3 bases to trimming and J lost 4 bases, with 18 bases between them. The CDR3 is CASSPRSGHLGYGYTF. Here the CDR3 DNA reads TGTGCCAGCTCACCTCGGTCGGGACATCTCGGCTATGGCTACACCTTC.

Here the CDR3 DNA reads TGTGCCAGCAGCCATGCCCGGGATTGGGATGACAATCAGCCCCAGCATTTT. Its protein is CASSHARDWDDNQPQHF. The rearrangement uses TRBV4-2 and TRBJ1-5; D call uncertain. Germline V gene lookup returns CDR1 LGHNA and CDR2 YNFKEQ. The CDR3 loop spans 17 amino acids. Trimming removed 3 bases from V and 3 bases from J, with 18 bases in between.

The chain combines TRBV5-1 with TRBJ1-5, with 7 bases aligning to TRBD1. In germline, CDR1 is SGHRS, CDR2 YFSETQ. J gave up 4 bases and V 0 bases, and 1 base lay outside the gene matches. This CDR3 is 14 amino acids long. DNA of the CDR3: TGCGCCAGCAGCTTGGCAGGGGGAAATCAGCCCCAGCATTTT. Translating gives CASSLAGGNQPQHF. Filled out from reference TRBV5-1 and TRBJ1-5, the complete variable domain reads KAGVTQTPRYLIKTRGQQVTLSCSPISGHRSVSWYQQTPGQGLQFLFEYFSETQRNKGNFPGRFSGRQFSNSRSEMNVSTLELGDSALYLCASSLAGGNQPQHFGDGTRLSIL.

The CDR3 sequence: CASSIVRDGYTF. DNA for the CDR3: TGTGCCAGTAGTATCGTCAGGGATGGCTACACCTTC. V and J are TRBV19 and TRBJ1-2; tentatively, D is TRBD1 (5 bases). The CDR3 runs to 12 residues. Germline V gene data show CDR1 as LNHDA and CDR2 as SQIVND (reference sequence). V lost 3 bases to trimming and J lost 6 bases, with 8 bases between them.

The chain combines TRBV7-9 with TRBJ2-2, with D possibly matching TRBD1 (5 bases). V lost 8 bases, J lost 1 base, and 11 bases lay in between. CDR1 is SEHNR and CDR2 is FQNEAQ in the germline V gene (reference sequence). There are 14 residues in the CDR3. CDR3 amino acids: CASRRQGNTGELFF. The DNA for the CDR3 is TGTGCCAGCCGGCGGCAGGGGAACACCGGGGAGCTGTTTTTT.

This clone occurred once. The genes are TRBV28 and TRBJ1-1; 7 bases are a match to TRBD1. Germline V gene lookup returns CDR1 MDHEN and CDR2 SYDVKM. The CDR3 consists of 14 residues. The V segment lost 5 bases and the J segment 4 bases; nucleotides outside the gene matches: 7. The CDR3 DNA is TGTGCCAGCAGTACACGGGACAGCTTCACTGAAGCTTTCTTT. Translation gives CASSTRDSFTEAFF.

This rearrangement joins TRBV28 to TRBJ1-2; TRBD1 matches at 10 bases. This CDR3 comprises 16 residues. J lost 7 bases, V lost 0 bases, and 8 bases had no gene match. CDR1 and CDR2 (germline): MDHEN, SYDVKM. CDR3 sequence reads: CASSLWSGQGKLGYTF. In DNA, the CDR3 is TGTGCCAGCAGTTTATGGTCGGGACAGGGGAAGCTTGGCTACACCTTC.

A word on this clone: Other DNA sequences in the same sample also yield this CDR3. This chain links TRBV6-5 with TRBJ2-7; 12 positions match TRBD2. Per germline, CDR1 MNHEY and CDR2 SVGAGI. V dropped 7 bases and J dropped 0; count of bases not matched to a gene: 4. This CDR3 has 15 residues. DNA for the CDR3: TGTGCCAGCATTACTAGCGGGAGGAGCTCCTACGAGCAGTACTTC. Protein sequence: CASITSGRSSYEQYF.

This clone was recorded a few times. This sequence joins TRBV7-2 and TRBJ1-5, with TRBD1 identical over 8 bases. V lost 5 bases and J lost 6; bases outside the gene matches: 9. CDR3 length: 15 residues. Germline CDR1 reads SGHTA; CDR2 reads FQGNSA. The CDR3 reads CASSRGQAEGQPQHF. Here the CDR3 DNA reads TGTGCCAGCAGCCGGGGACAGGCGGAAGGTCAGCCCCAGCATTTT. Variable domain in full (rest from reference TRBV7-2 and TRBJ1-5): GAGVSQSPSNKVTEKGKDVELRCDPISGHTALYWYRQSLGQGLEFLIYFQGNSAPDKSGLPSDRFSAERTGGSVSTLTIQRTQQEDSAVYLCASSRGQAEGQPQHFGDGTRLSIL.

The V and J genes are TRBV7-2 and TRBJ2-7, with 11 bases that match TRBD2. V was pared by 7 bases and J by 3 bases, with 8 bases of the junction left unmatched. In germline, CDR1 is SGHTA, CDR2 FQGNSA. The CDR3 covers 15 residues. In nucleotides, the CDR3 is TGTGCCAGCATCGCCACCGGGACTAGCGGCTACGAGCAGTACTTC. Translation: CASIATGTSGYEQYF.

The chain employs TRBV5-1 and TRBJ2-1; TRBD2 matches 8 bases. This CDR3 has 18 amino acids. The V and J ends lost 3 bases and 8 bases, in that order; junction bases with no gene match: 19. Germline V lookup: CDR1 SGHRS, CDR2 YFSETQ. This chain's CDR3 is CASSSTLLGASAGDEQFF. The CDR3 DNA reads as TGCGCCAGCAGCTCCACCCTGCTGGGGGCTTCAGCGGGGGATGAGCAGTTCTTC.

This chain's CDR3 is CASSQAGQGAYEQYF. The CDR3 DNA sequence: TGTGCCAGCAGCCAAGCGGGACAGGGGGCCTACGAGCAGTACTTC. This chain joins TRBV3-1 (or the pseudogene TRBV3-2) and TRBJ2-7, with TRBD1 identical over 11 bases. V was pared by 1 base and J by 2 bases, with 1 base of the junction left unmatched. The germline CDR1 and CDR2 sequences are LGHDT and YNNKEL (reference sequence). The CDR3 covers 15 residues.

CDR3 in DNA: TGTGCCACCAGTGACCCTGGGACAGCCACGCGGGAGCTGTTTTTT. This sequence encodes CATSDPGTATRELFF. The rearrangement uses TRBV24-1 and TRBJ2-2, with 7 bases identical to TRBD1. The CDR3 has 15 residues. J lost 9 bases, V lost 4 bases, and 10 bases had no gene match. CDR1 KGHDR and CDR2 SFDVKD come from the germline V gene.

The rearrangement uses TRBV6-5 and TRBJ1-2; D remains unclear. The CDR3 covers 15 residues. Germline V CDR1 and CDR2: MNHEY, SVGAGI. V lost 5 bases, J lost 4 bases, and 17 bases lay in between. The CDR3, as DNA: TGTGCCAGCAGTCTTTCAGGAGGTTGGGGCTATGGCTACACCTTC. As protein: CASSLSGGWGYGYTF.

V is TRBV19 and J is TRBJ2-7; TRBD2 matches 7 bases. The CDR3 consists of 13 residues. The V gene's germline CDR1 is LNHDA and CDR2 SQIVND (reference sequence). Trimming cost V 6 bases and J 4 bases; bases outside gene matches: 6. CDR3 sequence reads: CASSGTGLYEQYF. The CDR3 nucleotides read TGTGCCAGTAGCGGGACGGGACTATACGAGCAGTACTTC.

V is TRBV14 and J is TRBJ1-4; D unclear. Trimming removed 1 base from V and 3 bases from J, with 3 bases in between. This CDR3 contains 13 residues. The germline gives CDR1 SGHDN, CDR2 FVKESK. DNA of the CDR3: TGTGCCAGCAGCCAAGGAGCTAATGAAAAACTGTTTTTT. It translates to CASSQGANEKLFF. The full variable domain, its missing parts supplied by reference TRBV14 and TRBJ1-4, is EAGVTQFPSHSVIEKGQTVTLRCDPISGHDNLYWYRRVMGKEIKFLLHFVKESKQDESGMPNNRFLAERTGGTYSTLKVQPAELEDSGVYFCASSQGANEKLFFGSGTQLSVL.